What follows are 17 T cell receptor beta chains derived from one specimen sequenced in a study of blood T cell repertoires in COVID-19. Clones were sequenced by immunoSEQ multiplex PCR, and TCRdb holds only the in-frame ones, with some missing. The top ten hold 13% to 15% of the sample, which has around 170,000 clones, under 90% seen once. What was sequenced was peripheral blood. The receptors here all came from a young man with active or convalescent COVID-19.

The chain is built from TRBV11-1 and TRBJ2-5; 10 bases align to TRBD2. Germline V gene data show CDR1 as SGHAT and CDR2 as FQDESV (reference sequence). V lost 4 bases, J lost 4 bases, and 9 bases stayed unmatched. The CDR3 length is 16 residues. CDR3 in DNA: TGTGCCAGCAGCTCGAAGCGGGGGGGCAGGGGAGAGACCCAGTACTTC. Its protein is CASSSKRGGRGETQYF.

CDR3 loop: CASSSSSGNTIYF. CDR3 in DNA: TGTGCCAGCAGTTCTAGCTCTGGAAACACCATATATTTT. This rearrangement joins TRBV27 to TRBJ1-3; D unresolved. Trimming removed 4 bases from V and 0 bases from J, with 4 bases in between. Germline V gives CDR1 MNHEY, CDR2 SMNVEV (reference sequence). This CDR3 is 13 amino acids long.

CDR3 sequence (DNA): TGTGCCAGCAGCATATCCGGGACAGGGGGCTCGAGTGAAGCTTTCTTT. Encoded protein: CASSISGTGGSSEAFF. The chain joins TRBV9 to TRBJ1-1; 12 bases line up with TRBD1. CDR1 and CDR2 from the germline V gene are SGDLS and YYNGEE. CDR3 length: 16 residues. The V and J ends lost 4 bases and 7 bases, in that order; junction bases with no gene match: 11. The full variable domain, rest sourced from reference TRBV9 and TRBJ1-1, is DSGVTQTPKHLITATGQRVTLRCSPRSGDLSVYWYQQSLDQGLQFLIQYYNGEERAKGNILERFSAQQFPDLHSELNLSSLELGDSALYFCASSISGTGGSSEAFFGQGTRLTVV.

This clone has just one count. The J gene is TRBJ1-2, the V gene TRBV14; D is possibly TRBD1 (6 bases). Trimming pared 2 bases from V and 5 bases from J, leaving 12 bases between. Germline CDR1 is SGHDN and CDR2 is FVKESK. This CDR3 is built from 14 residues. The CDR3 region is CASSQRTEVYGYTF. The CDR3 region has the DNA TGTGCCAGCAGCCAAAGGACAGAAGTATATGGCTACACCTTC.

V usage is TRBV5-1 and J usage is TRBJ2-1, with 8 bases matching TRBD2. The germline V gene encodes CDR1 SGHRS and CDR2 YFSETQ. Trimming took 0 bases from V and 4 from J; bases not matched to a gene: 9. This CDR3 comprises 17 residues. The CDR3 sequence is CASSLAKAGGPYNEQFF. The CDR3 DNA reads TGCGCCAGCAGCTTGGCCAAGGCGGGAGGACCTTACAATGAGCAGTTCTTC.

This rearrangement joins TRBV7-9 to TRBJ1-1; D perhaps matches TRBD1 (6 bases). The CDR3 runs 14 residues. Germline loops: CDR1 SEHNR, CDR2 FQNEAQ (reference sequence). Trimming pared 5 bases from V and 0 bases from J, leaving 10 bases between. The CDR3 DNA reads as TGTGCCAGCAGCGTAACAGGGATGAACACTGAAGCTTTCTTT. Residues: CASSVTGMNTEAFF. Full variable domain (missing parts from reference TRBV7-9 and TRBJ1-1): DTGVSQNPRHKITKRGQNVTFRCDPISEHNRLYWYRQTLGQGPEFLTYFQNEAQLEKSRLLSDRFSAERPKGSFSTLEIQRTEQGDSAMYLCASSVTGMNTEAFFGQGTRLTVV.

J is TRBJ2-7 and V is TRBV23-1; 10 bases agree with TRBD1. TRBV23-1 is sorted into the ORF group, with uncertain function. This CDR3 contains 16 residues. J was trimmed by 2 bases and V by 9 bases; bases with no gene match: 13. The CDR3 region has the DNA TGCGCCAGTAGATTCGGGGGACAGGGGTTTCCCTACGAGCAGTACGTC. Residues: CASRFGGQGFPYEQYV.

The V gene is TRBV6-1, the J gene TRBJ2-6; D possibly corresponds to TRBD2 (6 bases). Trimming pared 4 bases from V and 0 bases from J, leaving 19 bases between. This CDR3 is built from 19 residues. In germline, CDR1 is MNHNS, CDR2 SASEGT. The chain's CDR3 is CASSGDGGAKGSGANVLTF. For the CDR3, the DNA is TGTGCCAGCAGTGGCGACGGCGGGGCGAAAGGCTCTGGGGCCAACGTCCTGACTTTC.

The chain recombines TRBV11-3 with TRBJ2-5, with a tentative D call TRBD2 (7 bases). Germline loops: CDR1 SGHNT, CDR2 YENEEA. There are 15 residues in the CDR3. Trimming removed 5 bases from V and 2 bases from J, with 15 bases in between. The CDR3 sequence: CASSGWTRGQETQYF. CDR3 sequence (DNA): TGTGCCAGCAGCGGGTGGACTAGGGGGCAAGAGACCCAGTACTTC.

The chain employs TRBV5-4 and TRBJ1-1, with a weak D call TRBD1 (6 bases). V was clipped by 0 bases and J by 5 bases, with 17 bases between them. The germline CDR1 and CDR2 sequences are SGHNT and YYREEE (reference sequence). The CDR3 has 16 residues. CDR3 amino acids: CASSLDRGGARTEAFF. CDR3 nucleotide sequence: TGTGCCAGCAGCTTGGATAGAGGGGGGGCGCGAACTGAAGCTTTCTTT.

This chain connects TRBV19 to TRBJ1-2; D is perhaps TRBD1 (6 bases). The V end was cut by 0 bases, the J end by 0 bases, with 14 bases between. The CDR3 has 17 amino acids. Germline V gene sequence: CDR1 LNHDA, CDR2 SQIVND (reference sequence). CDR3 sequence reads: CASSIDPATGANYGYTF. CDR3 in DNA: TGTGCCAGTAGTATAGATCCTGCGACAGGCGCTAACTATGGCTACACCTTC.

The chain employs TRBV11-3 and TRBJ2-7; 12 bases agree with TRBD2. CDR3 length equals 14 residues. The germline CDR1 and CDR2 sequences are SGHNT and YENEEA. V shed 9 bases and J 2 bases; nucleotides not matched to a gene: 5. The CDR3 protein is CASHRLAGAYEQYF. The DNA for the CDR3 is TGTGCCAGTCATAGACTAGCGGGAGCCTACGAGCAGTACTTC.

The chain is built from TRBV10-1 and TRBJ1-1, with a tentative D call TRBD1 (6 bases). Trimming took off 3 bases at V and 10 bases at J, with 18 bases between the two ends. The CDR3 is 14 amino acids. CDR1 is WNHNN and CDR2 is SYGVQD in the germline V gene (reference sequence). The CDR3 region has the DNA TGCGCCAGCAGTGACCGGGGGGGGGCTACGGGAGCTTTCTTT. Its protein is CASSDRGGATGAFF.

V usage is TRBV6-5 and J usage is TRBJ1-2; TRBD1 might be the D (5 bases). In germline, CDR1 is MNHEY, CDR2 SVGAGI. The CDR3 length is 13 residues. Trimming removed 2 bases at V and 4 bases at J, with 8 bases between. In DNA form, the CDR3 reads TGTGCCAGCAGTTACGCAAGGGGCTATGGCTACACCTTC. Translating gives CASSYARGYGYTF.

The gene calls are TRBV7-6 and TRBJ2-1, with a tentative D call TRBD1 (6 bases). Trimming removed 5 bases at V and 1 base at J, with 18 bases between. This CDR3 has 17 residues. The V gene's germline CDR1 is SGHVS and CDR2 FNYEAQ. The CDR3 DNA follows: TGTGCCAGCAGCCGACCCGGGGCAGGGGCATCCTACAATGAGCAGTTCTTC. Protein sequence: CASSRPGAGASYNEQFF.

The chain links TRBV3-1 (or the pseudogene TRBV3-2) to TRBJ1-2, with 7 bases aligning to TRBD1. The V segment lost 4 bases and the J segment 2 bases; nucleotides outside the gene matches: 1. The CDR3 covers 13 residues. CDR1 and CDR2 from the germline V gene are LGHDT and YNNKEL (reference sequence). Here the CDR3 reads CASSRDSNYGYTF. The CDR3 DNA reads TGTGCCAGCAGCCGGGACAGCAACTATGGCTACACCTTC.

The count of this clone is one. The J gene is TRBJ2-3, the V gene TRBV3-1 (or the pseudogene TRBV3-2); TRBD2 matches at 8 bases. Germline trimming cut 4 bases from V and 4 bases from J; bases unmatched to any gene: 4. This CDR3 spans 14 amino acids. Germline assignment: CDR1 LGHDT and CDR2 YNNKEL (reference sequence). The CDR3 DNA follows: TGTGCCAGCAGCCTTACTAGCGGAGCAGATACGCAGTATTTT. Translated: CASSLTSGADTQYF.